This T cell receptor (beta chain) emerged from a study of post-analysis software for immune sequencing data. Study-level findings and limits: Elevated frequency relative to controls characterized roughly five TRBV segments in patients, TRBV5-6, TRBV5-1 and TRBV20-1 among them.

cDNA libraries for TCR beta contained unique molecular identifiers. A single record per CDR3 protein comes from TCRdb applying MiXCR to the PCR reads. Of under 900,000 distinct CDR3 sequences in the sample, approximately 57% were seen once. Worth noting for this clonotype: Its antigen is as yet unknown.

Germline CDR1 is SQVTM and CDR2 is ANQGSEA. V gave up 4 bases and J gave up 5 bases, with 15 bases separating them. The CDR3 has 14 residues. The material sequenced was blood. This TCR was sampled from a girl aged 10 to 17 with multiple sclerosis. The J gene is TRBJ2-1, the V gene TRBV29-1; D is perhaps TRBD1 (5 bases). The CDR3 loop is CSVGGSGYNNEQFF. In DNA, the CDR3 is TGCAGCGTTGGGGGCAGTGGTTATAACAATGAGCAGTTCTTC.